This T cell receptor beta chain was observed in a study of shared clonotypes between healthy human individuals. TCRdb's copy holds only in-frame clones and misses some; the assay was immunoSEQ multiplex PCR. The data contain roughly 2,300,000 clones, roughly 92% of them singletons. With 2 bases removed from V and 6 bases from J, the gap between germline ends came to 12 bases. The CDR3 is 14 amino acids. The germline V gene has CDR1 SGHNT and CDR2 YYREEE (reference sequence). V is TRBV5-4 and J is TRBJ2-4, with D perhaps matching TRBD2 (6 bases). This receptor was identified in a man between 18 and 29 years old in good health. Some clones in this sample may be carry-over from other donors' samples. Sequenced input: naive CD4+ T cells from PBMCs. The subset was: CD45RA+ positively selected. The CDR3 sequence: CASSLPGVGNIQYF. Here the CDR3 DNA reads TGTGCCAGCAGCTTACCGGGAGTGGGAAACATTCAGTACTTC.